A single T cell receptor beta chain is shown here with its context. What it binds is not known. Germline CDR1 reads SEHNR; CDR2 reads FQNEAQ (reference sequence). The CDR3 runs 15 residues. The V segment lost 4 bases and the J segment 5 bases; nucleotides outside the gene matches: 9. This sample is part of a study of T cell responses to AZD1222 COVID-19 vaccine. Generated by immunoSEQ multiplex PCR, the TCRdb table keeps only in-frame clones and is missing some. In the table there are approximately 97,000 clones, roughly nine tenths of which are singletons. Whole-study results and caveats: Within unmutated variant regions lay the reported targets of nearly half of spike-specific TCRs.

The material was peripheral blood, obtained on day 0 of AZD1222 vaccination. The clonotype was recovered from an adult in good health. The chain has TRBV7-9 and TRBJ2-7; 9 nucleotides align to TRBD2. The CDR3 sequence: CASSSPGTSPNEQYF. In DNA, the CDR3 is TGTGCCAGCAGCTCTCCCGGGACTAGCCCCAACGAGCAGTACTTC.